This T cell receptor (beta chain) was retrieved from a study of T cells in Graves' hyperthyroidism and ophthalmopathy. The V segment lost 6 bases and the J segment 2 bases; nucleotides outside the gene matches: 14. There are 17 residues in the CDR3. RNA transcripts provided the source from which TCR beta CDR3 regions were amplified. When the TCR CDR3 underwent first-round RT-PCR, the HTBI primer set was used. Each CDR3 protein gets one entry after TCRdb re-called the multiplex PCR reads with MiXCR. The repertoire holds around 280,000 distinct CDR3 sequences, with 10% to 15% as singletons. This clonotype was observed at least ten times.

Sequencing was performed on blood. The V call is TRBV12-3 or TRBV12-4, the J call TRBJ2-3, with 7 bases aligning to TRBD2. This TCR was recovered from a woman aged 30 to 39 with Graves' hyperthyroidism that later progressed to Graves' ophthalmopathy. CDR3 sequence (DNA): TGTGCCAGCAGCCTTTCCAGCGGGGAGGGAGTCACAGATACGCAGTATTTT. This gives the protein CASSLSSGEGVTDTQYF.